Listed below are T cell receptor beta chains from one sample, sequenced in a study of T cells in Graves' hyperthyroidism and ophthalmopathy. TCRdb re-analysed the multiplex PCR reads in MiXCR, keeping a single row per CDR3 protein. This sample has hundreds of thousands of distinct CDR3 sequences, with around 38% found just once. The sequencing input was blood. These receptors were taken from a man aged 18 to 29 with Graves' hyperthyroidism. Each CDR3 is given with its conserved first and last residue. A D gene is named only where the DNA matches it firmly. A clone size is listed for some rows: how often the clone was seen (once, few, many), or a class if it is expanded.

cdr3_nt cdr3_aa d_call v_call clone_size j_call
TGTGCCAGCAGCGGCCTGGGAGAGGCCCAGCCCCAGCATTTT CASSGLGEAQPQHF . TRBV12-3/TRBV12-4 few TRBJ1-5
TGTGCCAGCAGCGCGGCCGGGCTAAACACTGAAGCTTTCTTT CASSAAGLNTEAFF . TRBV5-4 few TRBJ1-1
TGCAGTGCCCGCAATCCGGGACAGGGGAACACTGAAGCTTTCTTT CSARNPGQGNTEAFF TRBD1 TRBV20-1 few TRBJ1-1
TGCAGTGCTAGTCAGGAAGTCGGAAACACCATATATTTT CSASQEVGNTIYF . TRBV20-1 many TRBJ1-3
TGTGCCAGCGTTGGACCCTTGACAGGGGCACCCGGGAATTCACCCCTCCACTTT CASVGPLTGAPGNSPLHF TRBD1 TRBV25-1 . TRBJ1-6
TGCAGTGCGGATCGGGTCCCCCTCTACGAGCAGTACTTC CSADRVPLYEQYF . TRBV20-1 few TRBJ2-7
TGTGCCAGCGGCCCAACAGGGAATGGGAACACTGAAGCTTTCTTT CASGPTGNGNTEAFF . TRBV2 few TRBJ1-1
TGTGCCAGCAGCGGTCAGGGTCACCTCCACTTT CASSGQGHLHF . TRBV9 many TRBJ1-6
TGTGCCAGCAGGAGGGGGGGCCCCCAGCATTTT CASRRGGPQHF . TRBV6-1 once TRBJ1-5
TGCAGCGTTGAGGGCAGGAGAGAAGCTTTCTTT CSVEGRREAFF . TRBV29-1 many TRBJ1-1
TGTGCCAGCAGTGAACAGGGAAACTCTGGAAACACCATATATTTT CASSEQGNSGNTIYF . TRBV25-1 many TRBJ1-3